This TCR beta chain was retrieved from a study of human T cells and chemical hapten exposure. Study-level findings and limits: Patch test score was positively correlated with the counts of TCRs that had expanded at PT1.

Stated time point: patch test 3, about 24 weeks after DPC sensitization. Indicated treatment: therapeutic diphenylcyclopropenone sensitization with weekly scalp DPC. TCRdb reprocessed the RACE reads via MiXCR and lists one record per CDR3 protein. The sample lists 150,000 to 200,000 distinct CDR3 sequences, around a quarter occurring once. The V end was cut by 7 bases, the J end by 5 bases, with 18 bases between. The CDR3 totals 14 residues. A note on this clonotype: Its antigen remains unknown.

The origin of this receptor is a woman younger than 30 with alopecia areata. Some clones in this sample may be carry-over from other donors' samples. The sequenced sample was whole blood, obtained in connection with sensitization to the hapten diphenylcyclopropenone (DPC). The V gene is TRBV12-3 or TRBV12-4, the J gene TRBJ2-7; the D gene could be TRBD1 or TRBD2 (5 bases each). CDR3 sequence: CASKLRDGPHEQYF. CDR3 DNA: TGTGCCAGCAAGTTACGGGACGGTCCACACGAGCAGTACTTC.